This T cell receptor (beta chain) was observed in a study of shared clonotypes between healthy human individuals. The ends lost 2 bases at V and 2 bases at J; junction bases unmatched: 6. Germline CDR1 and CDR2: MNHEY and SMNVEV (reference sequence). This CDR3 is 16 amino acids long. Study conclusions and caveats: The donor pool, a small one, limited the genetic and exposure-history diversity represented.

Comments on this clone: The antigen is unknown.

Splitting of each subset's genomic DNA was done evenly across several immunoSEQ plates. TCRdb's table, derived via immunoSEQ multiplex PCR, lists solely in-frame clones and lacks some. The sample lists hundreds of thousands of clones; over 65% were seen once. The genes are TRBV27 and TRBJ2-7; 10 bases map to TRBD2. Sequencing input: PBMCs. This receptor was obtained from a woman aged 40 to 50 in good health. Some clones in this sample may be carry-over from other donors' samples. The CDR3 DNA follows: TGTGCCAGCAGTTTAATCGGGCTAGCGGGAGCCTACGAGCAGTACTTC. It codes for CASSLIGLAGAYEQYF.